This T cell receptor beta chain was found in a study of blood T cells in healthy people across ages. This clonotype was counted a few times. Ranging in age from about 6 to 100, the donors were healthy Caucasian individuals from Russia. No fewer than 7 million PBMCs went into each sample. A J-beta primer mix and a sample-barcoded 5' primer were used in a second PCR of about 7 to 12 cycles. TCRdb re-analysed the 5' RACE reads in MiXCR, keeping a single row per CDR3 protein. The sample lists fewer than 750,000 distinct CDR3 sequences, 52% occurring once. The sequenced material came from blood. The receptor was isolated from a woman of 80 years or more in good health.

CDR3 loop: CASSTRRGDHQPQHF. The CDR3 DNA follows: TGTGCCAGCAGTACCCGACGGGGGGATCATCAGCCCCAGCATTTT. The rearrangement uses TRBV2 and TRBJ1-5, with D perhaps TRBD1 (5 bases). Germline CDR1 and CDR2: SNHLY and FYNNEI. The CDR3 is 15 residues long. V lost 5 bases to trimming and J lost 5 bases, with 16 bases between them.